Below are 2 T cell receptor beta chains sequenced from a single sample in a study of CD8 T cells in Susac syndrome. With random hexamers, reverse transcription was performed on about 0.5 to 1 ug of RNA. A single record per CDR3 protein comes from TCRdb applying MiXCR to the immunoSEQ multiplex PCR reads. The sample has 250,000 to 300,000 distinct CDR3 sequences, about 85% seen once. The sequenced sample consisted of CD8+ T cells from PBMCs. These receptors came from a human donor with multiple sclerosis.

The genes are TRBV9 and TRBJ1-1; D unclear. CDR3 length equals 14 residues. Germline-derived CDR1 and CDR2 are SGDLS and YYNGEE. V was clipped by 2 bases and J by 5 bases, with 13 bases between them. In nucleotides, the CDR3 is TGTGCCAGCAGCGTCGGAACCGGGCGAACTGAAGCTTTCTTT. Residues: CASSVGTGRTEAFF.

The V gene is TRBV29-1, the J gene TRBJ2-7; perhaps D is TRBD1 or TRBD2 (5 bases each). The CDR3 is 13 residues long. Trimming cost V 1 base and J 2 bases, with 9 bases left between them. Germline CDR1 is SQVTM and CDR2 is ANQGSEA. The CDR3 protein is CSVEGDRPYEQYF. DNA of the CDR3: TGCAGCGTTGAAGGGGACCGTCCCTACGAGCAGTACTTC.